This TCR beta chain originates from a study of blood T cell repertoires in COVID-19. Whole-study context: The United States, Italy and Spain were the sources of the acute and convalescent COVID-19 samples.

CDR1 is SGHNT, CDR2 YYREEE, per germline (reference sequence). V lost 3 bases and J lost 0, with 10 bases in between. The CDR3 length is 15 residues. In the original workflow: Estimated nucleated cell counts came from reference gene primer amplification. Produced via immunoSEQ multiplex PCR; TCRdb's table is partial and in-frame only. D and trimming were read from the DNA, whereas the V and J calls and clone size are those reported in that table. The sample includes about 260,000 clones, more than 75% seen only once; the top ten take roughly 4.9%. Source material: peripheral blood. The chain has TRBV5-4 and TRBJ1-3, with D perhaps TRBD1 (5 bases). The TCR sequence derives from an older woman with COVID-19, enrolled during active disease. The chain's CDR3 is CASSWGINSGNTIYF. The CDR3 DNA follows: TGTGCCAGCAGCTGGGGCATTAACTCTGGAAACACCATATATTTT.